This TCR beta chain was captured by sequencing in a study of blood T cell repertoires in COVID-19. The germline V and J ends were trimmed by 1 base and 7 bases, with 19 bases remaining between them. This CDR3 spans 16 amino acids. From germline, CDR1 is LGHNA and CDR2 YSLEER. Data came from immunoSEQ multiplex PCR; TCRdb stores just in-frame clones and leaves some out. The sample has under 150,000 clones, roughly 90% seen once; the top ten hold roughly 8.4%. The sequence came from a woman in her 70s who had recovered from COVID-19. The V gene is TRBV4-3, the J gene TRBJ1-1, with TRBD1 as a possible D gene (6 bases). The sample comprised peripheral blood. The CDR3 nucleotides read TGCGCCAGCAGCCAAGGGATCGCAGGGGCTATACTTGAAGCTTTCTTT. This encodes CASSQGIAGAILEAFF.